This TCR beta chain was obtained from a study of blood T cell repertoires in COVID-19 (dated by TCRdb to the early 2020s). Looking at the study overall: Samples from collaborators originated in the United States, Italy and Spain and spanned both the acute and convalescent phases of COVID-19. The prospective study material was composed of cDNA or gDNA derived from T cells, B-cell-depleted T cells, or PBMCs. Subjects who had been exposed to COVID-19, were actively infected with it, or had recovered from it provided the deeply sampled blood TCRbeta repertoires that made up the dataset. A freely available public database, intended as a resource for researchers studying the immune response to SARS-CoV-2, is where the repertoires were released. The samples were drawn from the first 160 participants of the ongoing ImmuneRACE study and from some 1,300 subjects provided by 6 global collaborators. Nearly every sample came with metadata listing a de-identified subject ID, COVID-19 status, age in years and sex. Where HLA class I and class II types were available, the types were taken from metadata supplied by the sample provider, not from assay-based typing.

The study at large found these results: The amount of clinical and demographic metadata varied by source and participant and was provided uncurated.

CDR1 is given as LNHDA and CDR2 as SQIVND, both from the germline V gene (reference sequence). The CDR3 goes from the cysteine to the phenylalanine over 14 residues. Solely the CDR3 DNA is kept, with 42 bases framed from the first base. Trimmed from V: 7 bases; trimmed from J: 2 bases; junction bases lacking a gene match: 7. In regard to this clone: This clone's antigen is unknown. No quality values exist for individual bases; no much larger clone is one base distant.

TCRbeta CDR3 regions were amplified from genomic DNA by means of the immunoSEQ Assay, a bias-controlled multiplex PCR. The paper's processing steps were these. Nucleated cell counts per sample were estimated from amplification of reference gene primers within the assay. To quantify the absolute abundance of each unique TCRbeta CDR3 rearrangement, sequence reads were collapsed and filtered. Productive Simpson clonality was computed per sample as the square root of Simpson's diversity index over productive rearrangements. TCRdb obtained this table from immuneACCESS and retained in-frame rearrangements with V and J assigned. These tables miss some clones; where compared with another copy, unresolved V genes account for less than half of the shortfall, and the remainder is unexplained. V and J calls and clone size follow that table, whereas D and trimming were derived from the DNA. Across this sample there are over 200,000 clones, with 70% to 90% seen only once. Jointly, the top ten make up roughly 2.6% of the sample.

One collaborating source in Seattle enrolled patients during active infection and followed them longitudinally through the course of disease. Whole blood was collected in K2EDTA tubes by collaborating institutions according to the institutions' own protocols. For TCRbeta analysis, collaborators shipped samples in one of three forms: frozen whole blood, isolated PBMCs, or DNA extracted from either of those sample types. The TCR originated in a man aged 25-45 years with COVID-19, enrolled during active disease. The V gene is TRBV19 and the J gene is TRBJ2-7; 8 bases in the junction line up with TRBD1. The sample consisted of peripheral blood. The base sequence is TGTGCCAGTAAATCCGGGACAGGCGCCTACGAGCAGTACTTC. Translation gives CASKSGTGAYEQYF.